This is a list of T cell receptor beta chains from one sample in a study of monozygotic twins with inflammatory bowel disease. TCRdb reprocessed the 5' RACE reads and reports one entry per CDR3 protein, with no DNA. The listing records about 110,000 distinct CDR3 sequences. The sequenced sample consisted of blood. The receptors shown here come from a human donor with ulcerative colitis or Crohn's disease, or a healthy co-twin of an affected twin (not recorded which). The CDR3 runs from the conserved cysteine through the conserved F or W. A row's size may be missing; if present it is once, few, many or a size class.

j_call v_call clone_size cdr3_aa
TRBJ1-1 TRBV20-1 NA CSAPPGGNTEAFF
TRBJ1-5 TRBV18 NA CASSPYPAGGGEVDQPQHF
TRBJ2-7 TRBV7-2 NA CASTAGGLGGEQYF
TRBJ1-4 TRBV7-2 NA CASSLVIAAEKLFF
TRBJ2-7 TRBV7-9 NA CASSHPGPSRAYEQYF
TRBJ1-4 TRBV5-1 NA CASSLRTRRTGNEKLFF
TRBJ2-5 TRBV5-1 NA CASSFPGSETQYF
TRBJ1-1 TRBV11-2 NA CASSFGTGANTEAFF
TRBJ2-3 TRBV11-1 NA CASRSSLRQGIDTQYF
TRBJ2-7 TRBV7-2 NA CASSLVRGLASYSYEQYF
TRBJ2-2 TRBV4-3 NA CASSQDQGNTGELFF
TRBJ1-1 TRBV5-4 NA CASSPFQGALNTEAFF
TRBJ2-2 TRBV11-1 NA CASSFWAGNTGELFF
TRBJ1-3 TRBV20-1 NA CSAGDLPFSGNTIYF
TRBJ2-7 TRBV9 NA CASSIEVGGEQYF
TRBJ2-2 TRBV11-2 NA CASSLVGGRQGATGELFF
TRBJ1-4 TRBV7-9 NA CASSLGQGGEKLFF
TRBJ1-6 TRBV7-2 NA CASSLRDSPLHF
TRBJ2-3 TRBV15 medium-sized CATSRVAGADTQYF
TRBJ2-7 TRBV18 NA CASSWQGKTYEQYF
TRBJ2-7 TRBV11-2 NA CASSPQTATVYEQYF
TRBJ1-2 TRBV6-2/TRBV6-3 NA CASSYSPADGNYGYTF
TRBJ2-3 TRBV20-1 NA CSATWTSTDTQYF
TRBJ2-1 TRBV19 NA CASSIPLRSSEQFF
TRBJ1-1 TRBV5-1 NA CASSLGRDTEAFF
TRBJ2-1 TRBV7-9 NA CASSLERNEQFF
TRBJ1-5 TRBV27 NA CASAESGGQPQHF
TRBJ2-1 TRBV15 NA CATSRSGLAEANKQFF
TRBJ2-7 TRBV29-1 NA CSASVTGSSYEQYF
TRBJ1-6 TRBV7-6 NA CASSLETGIGPLHF
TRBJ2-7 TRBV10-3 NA CAISSSLEWNEQYF
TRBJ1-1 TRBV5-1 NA CASSGVLNTEAFF
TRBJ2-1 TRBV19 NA CASRITSSYNEQFF